This is a list of T cell receptor beta chains from one sample in a study of T cell responses to AZD1222 COVID-19 vaccine. Profiling relied on immunoSEQ multiplex PCR, and the TCRdb table lists in-frame clones only, not all of them. The data show tens of thousands of clones, with roughly 88% seen just once and about 11% held by the top ten. The sample here was peripheral blood, taken on day 0 of AZD1222 vaccination. The receptors were sampled from an adult in good health. Both conserved end residues are part of each CDR3. The order of the fields is J gene, clone size, D gene, V gene, CDR3 DNA, CDR3 protein. A D gene is named only where the DNA matches it firmly. Rows give clone size only sometimes, using once, few, many, or a class for an expanded clone.

>TRBJ2-7|.|.|TRBV3-1/TRBV3-2
TGTGCCAGCAGCCAAGATACCTACGAGCAGTACTTC
CASSQDTYEQYF
>TRBJ1-1|.|TRBD1|TRBV6-1
TGTGCCAGCAGTGAAGCCGGGACAGGGAACACTGAAGCTTTCTTT
CASSEAGTGNTEAFF
>TRBJ1-4|.|.|TRBV4-1
TGCGCCAGCAGCCAAGATGGTAAGGGGAAGGCAACTAATGAAAAACTGTTTTTT
CASSQDGKGKATNEKLFF
>TRBJ1-6|.|.|TRBV6-5
TGTGCCAGCCGAGGGGGGGGTACGGGTTCACCCCTCCACTTT
CASRGGGTGSPLHF
>TRBJ2-5|once|TRBD2|TRBV7-9
TGTGCCAGCAGCTCCACGGGGGGAGCAGAGACCCAGTACTTC
CASSSTGGAETQYF
>TRBJ1-1|.|.|TRBV12-3/TRBV12-4
TGTGCCAGCAGTTTAGCGGGAAGGGCTGAAGCTTTCTTT
CASSLAGRAEAFF
>TRBJ2-1|.|.|TRBV29-1
TGCAGCGTAACGGTAGGGAATGAGCAGTTCTTC
CSVTVGNEQFF
>TRBJ2-2|.|.|TRBV2
TGTGCCAGCAGGTCGTCTCTTTGGGCAGGGGTCACCGGGGAGCTGTTTTTT
CASRSSLWAGVTGELFF
>TRBJ1-6|.|.|TRBV7-9
TGTGCCAGCAGCCTCCGACAGTCAAATTCACCCCTCCACTTT
CASSLRQSNSPLHF
>TRBJ1-2|.|.|TRBV7-9
TGTGCCAGCAGCTTAGGATCCAGTAACTATGGCTACACCTTC
CASSLGSSNYGYTF
>TRBJ1-2|.|TRBD1|TRBV5-4
TGTGCCAGCAGCCAGGGGGGACAGGGTATGTCCGGGAGCTATGGCTACACCTTC
CASSQGGQGMSGSYGYTF
>TRBJ2-2|few|.|TRBV11-2
TGTGCCAGCAGGACCTCATACCGGGGGCGGATGAACACCGGGGAGCTGTTTTTT
CASRTSYRGRMNTGELFF
>TRBJ2-3|.|TRBD2|TRBV28
TGTGCCAGCAGTTTCTCGGGGGGAAGCACAGATACGCAGTATTTT
CASSFSGGSTDTQYF
>TRBJ2-2|.|TRBD2|TRBV5-4
TGTGCCAGCAGCCTCCTAGCGGGGGGTCCGACCGGGGAGCTGTTTTTT
CASSLLAGGPTGELFF
>TRBJ2-2|.|TRBD1|TRBV27
TGTGCCAGCACAACAGGGGTGGGGGAGCTGTTTTTT
CASTTGVGELFF
>TRBJ1-2|.|TRBD1|TRBV28
TGTGCCAGCAGGCCGGGACAGGAACTACATGGCTACACCTTC
CASRPGQELHGYTF
>TRBJ2-5|.|.|TRBV10-3
TGTGCCATCAGTGATGGGGGGCAGGGGACCCAGTACTTC
CAISDGGQGTQYF
>TRBJ2-2|.|TRBD1|TRBV11-2
TGTGCCAGCAGCTTAGGGACAGGAGCGAACACCGGGGAGCTGTTTTTT
CASSLGTGANTGELFF
>TRBJ2-7|.|TRBD2|TRBV18
TGTGCCAGCTCACCAGGGCTAGCGGGAGCCTTCGAGCAGTACTTC
CASSPGLAGAFEQYF
>TRBJ1-1|.|.|TRBV12-3/TRBV12-4
TGTGCCAGCAGTTTGGGTGCGCAGGGTGAAGCTTTCTTT
CASSLGAQGEAFF
>TRBJ1-6|.|TRBD1|TRBV10-1
TGCGCCAGCGGGAGGGACAGCGATTCACCCCTCCACTTT
CASGRDSDSPLHF
>TRBJ1-2|.|.|TRBV23-1
TGCGCCAGCAGTCTGCTGAGTCCTAACTATGGCTACACCTTC
CASSLLSPNYGYTF
>TRBJ1-1|.|TRBD1|TRBV10-1
TGCGCCAGCAGTGAGTCGACAGGGCCCGACACTGAAGCTTTCTTT
CASSESTGPDTEAFF
>TRBJ1-2|few|.|TRBV5-6
TGTGCCAGCAGCTCGCCCCGACAGTATAACTATGGCTACACCTTC
CASSSPRQYNYGYTF
>TRBJ2-4|few|TRBD2|TRBV11-2
TGTGCCAGCAGGGGTAGAGAGCGGGGGGCTAAAAACATTCAGTACTTC
CASRGRERGAKNIQYF
>TRBJ2-7|.|.|TRBV28
TGTGCCACCCGGGACCCCTCTCTCTACGAGCAGTACTTC
CATRDPSLYEQYF
>TRBJ1-1|.|.|TRBV18
TGTGCCAGCTCACCACCGTTAACCGGGCCCGGCACTGAAGCTTTCTTT
CASSPPLTGPGTEAFF
>TRBJ1-5|few|.|TRBV11-2
TGTGCCAGCAGCTTAGGAGGGGTCAGCAATCAGCCCCAGCATTTT
CASSLGGVSNQPQHF
>TRBJ1-1|.|.|TRBV9
TGTGCCAGCAGCGTCGAAGGAGCGGAAGCTTTCTTT
CASSVEGAEAFF
>TRBJ1-1|.|TRBD1|TRBV6-4
TGTGCCAGTAGAGGGGGCAGTCGGGACACTGAAGCTTTCTTT
CASRGGSRDTEAFF
>TRBJ1-1|.|.|TRBV6-2/TRBV6-3
TGTGCCAGCAGCCAGGGTACTGAAGCTTTCTTT
CASSQGTEAFF
>TRBJ2-5|.|.|TRBV5-8
TGTGCCAGCAGCCCGAGGGGAGTAGGTCGAGAGACCCAGTACTTC
CASSPRGVGRETQYF
>TRBJ1-4|.|.|TRBV6-6
TGTGCCAGCGCCGAGTGGCTACCGTGGACTAATGAAAAACTGTTTTTT
CASAEWLPWTNEKLFF
>TRBJ2-2|.|.|TRBV9
TGTGCCAGCAGCGTATTAGGGGGGAGCAACACCGGGGAGCTGTTTTTT
CASSVLGGSNTGELFF
>TRBJ1-1|.|TRBD1|TRBV6-5
TGTGCCAGCAGTTACCCGGGACAGGGTGGCGTTGAAGCTTTCTTT
CASSYPGQGGVEAFF
>TRBJ2-5|.|.|TRBV7-9
TGTGCCAGCAGCTTAGTTTCTCGGGAGACCCAGTACTTC
CASSLVSRETQYF
>TRBJ2-1|.|.|TRBV5-1
TGCGCCAGCAGCTTTGATGTAGTCAATGAGCAGTTCTTC
CASSFDVVNEQFF
>TRBJ1-3|.|.|TRBV15
TGTGCCACCAGCAGAGATTTGTGGGGTGAAGAGGCTGGCAGGGGTTACATATATTTT
CATSRDLWGEEAGRGYIYF
>TRBJ2-1|.|.|TRBV11-3
TGTGCCAGCAGCGCCCCTTCCGACAATGAGCAGTTCTTC
CASSAPSDNEQFF
>TRBJ1-2|.|.|TRBV24-1
TGTGCCACCAGGAAAGACTATGGCTACACCTTC
CATRKDYGYTF
>TRBJ2-4|once|TRBD2|TRBV7-8
TGTGCCAGCAGCGGTATAGCGGGGGGGCCAGAAAACATTCAGTACTTC
CASSGIAGGPENIQYF
>TRBJ2-1|.|TRBD1|TRBV5-1
TGCGCCAGCAGCTTGGCTCGGACAGGCTACAATGAGCAGTTCTTC
CASSLARTGYNEQFF
>TRBJ2-6|.|.|TRBV28
TGTGCCAGCAGTCCTCAGGGGTCTGGGGCCAACGTCCTGACTTTC
CASSPQGSGANVLTF
>TRBJ2-5|.|TRBD1|TRBV7-7
TGTGCCAGCAGCCGGGGGACAGGAGTACAAGAGACCCAGTACTTC
CASSRGTGVQETQYF
>TRBJ1-5|.|.|TRBV19
TGTGCCAGTAGTATAGGAGGAGGGTCGGAGCAGCCCCAGCATTTT
CASSIGGGSEQPQHF
>TRBJ1-2|.|TRBD1|TRBV29-1
TGCAGCGCCTGGACAGGAGGAGACGTATATGGCTACACCTTC
CSAWTGGDVYGYTF
>TRBJ2-5|once|.|TRBV14
TGTGCCAGCAGCCAAGTCGACGAGACCCAGTACTTC
CASSQVDETQYF
>TRBJ1-2|.|TRBD1|TRBV5-1
TGCGCCAGCAGCTTGGGGAGGGGGCTCGGCTATGGCTACACCTTC
CASSLGRGLGYGYTF
>TRBJ2-3|.|.|TRBV28
TGTGCCAGCAGCTCCCAAGGGCAGGCCACAGATACGCAGTATTTT
CASSSQGQATDTQYF
>TRBJ1-2|.|.|TRBV21-1
TGTGCCAGCAGCAAGGGAGGGACAGGGTTTGCTAACTATGGCTACACCTTC
CASSKGGTGFANYGYTF
>TRBJ1-4|once|.|TRBV18
TGTGCCAGCTCAATCTTACCAGGGCACCCTAATGAAAAACTGTTTTTT
CASSILPGHPNEKLFF